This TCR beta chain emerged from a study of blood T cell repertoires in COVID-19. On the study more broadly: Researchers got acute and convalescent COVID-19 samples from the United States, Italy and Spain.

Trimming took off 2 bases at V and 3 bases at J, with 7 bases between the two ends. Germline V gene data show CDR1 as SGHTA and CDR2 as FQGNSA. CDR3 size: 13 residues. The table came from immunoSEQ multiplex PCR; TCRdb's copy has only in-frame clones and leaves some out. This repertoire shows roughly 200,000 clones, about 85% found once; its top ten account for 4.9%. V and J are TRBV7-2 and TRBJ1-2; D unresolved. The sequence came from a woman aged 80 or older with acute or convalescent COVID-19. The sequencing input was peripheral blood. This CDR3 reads CASSLNRDYGYTF. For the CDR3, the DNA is TGTGCCAGCAGCTTAAATCGGGACTATGGCTACACCTTC.